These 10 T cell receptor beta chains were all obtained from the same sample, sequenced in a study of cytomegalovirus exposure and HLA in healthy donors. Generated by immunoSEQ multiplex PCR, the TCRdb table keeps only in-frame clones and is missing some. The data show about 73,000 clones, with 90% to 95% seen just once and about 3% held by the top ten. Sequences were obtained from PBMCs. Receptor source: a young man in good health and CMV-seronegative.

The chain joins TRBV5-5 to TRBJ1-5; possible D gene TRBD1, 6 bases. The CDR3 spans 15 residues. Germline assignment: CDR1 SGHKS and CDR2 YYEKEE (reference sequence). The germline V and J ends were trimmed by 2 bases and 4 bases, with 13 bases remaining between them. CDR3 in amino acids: CASSLRGHQNQPQHF. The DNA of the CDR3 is TGTGCCAGCAGCTTAAGGGGACATCAGAATCAGCCCCAGCATTTT.

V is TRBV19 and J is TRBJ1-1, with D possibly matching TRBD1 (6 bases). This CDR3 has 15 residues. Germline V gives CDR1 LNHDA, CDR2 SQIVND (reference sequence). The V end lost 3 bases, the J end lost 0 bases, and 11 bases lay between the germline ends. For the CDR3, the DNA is TGTGCCAGTAGTATTAGGGGACAACTGAACACTGAAGCTTTCTTT. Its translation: CASSIRGQLNTEAFF. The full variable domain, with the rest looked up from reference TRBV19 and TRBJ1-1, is DGGITQSPKYLFRKEGQNVTLSCEQNLNHDAMYWYRQDPGQGLRLIYYSQIVNDFQKGDIAEGYSVSREKKESFPLTVTSAQKNPTAFYLCASSIRGQLNTEAFFGQGTRLTVV.

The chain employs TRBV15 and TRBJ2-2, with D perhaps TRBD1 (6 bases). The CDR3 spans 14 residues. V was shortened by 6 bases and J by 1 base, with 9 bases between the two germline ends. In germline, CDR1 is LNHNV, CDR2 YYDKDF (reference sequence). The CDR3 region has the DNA TGTGCCACCAGGGGGGCCTTGAACACCGGGGAGCTGTTTTTT. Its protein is CATRGALNTGELFF.

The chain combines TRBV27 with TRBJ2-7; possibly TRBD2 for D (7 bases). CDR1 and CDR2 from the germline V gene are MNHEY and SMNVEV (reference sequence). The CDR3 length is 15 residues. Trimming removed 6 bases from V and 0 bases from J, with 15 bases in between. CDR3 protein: CASRLGGGASYEQYF. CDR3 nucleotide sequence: TGTGCCAGCAGGTTGGGGGGGGGCGCCTCCTACGAGCAGTACTTC.

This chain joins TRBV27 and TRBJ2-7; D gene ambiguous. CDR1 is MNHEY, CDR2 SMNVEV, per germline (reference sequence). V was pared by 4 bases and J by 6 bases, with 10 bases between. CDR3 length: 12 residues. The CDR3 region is CASSSVGAEQYF. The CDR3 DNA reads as TGTGCCAGCAGTTCCGTAGGAGCCGAGCAGTACTTC.

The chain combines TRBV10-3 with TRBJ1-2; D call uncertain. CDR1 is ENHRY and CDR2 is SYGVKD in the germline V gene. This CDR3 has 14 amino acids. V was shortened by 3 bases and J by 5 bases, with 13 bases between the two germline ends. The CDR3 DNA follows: TGTGCCATCAGTGATTTAAGCGCGACTTATGGCTACACCTTC. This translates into CAISDLSATYGYTF.

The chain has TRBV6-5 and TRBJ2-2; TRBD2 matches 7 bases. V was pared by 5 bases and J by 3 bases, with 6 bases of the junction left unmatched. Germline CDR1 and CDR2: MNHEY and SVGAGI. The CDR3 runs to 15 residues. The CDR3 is CASSGGRDYTGELFF. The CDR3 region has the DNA TGTGCCAGCAGTGGGGGGAGGGATTACACCGGGGAGCTGTTTTTT.

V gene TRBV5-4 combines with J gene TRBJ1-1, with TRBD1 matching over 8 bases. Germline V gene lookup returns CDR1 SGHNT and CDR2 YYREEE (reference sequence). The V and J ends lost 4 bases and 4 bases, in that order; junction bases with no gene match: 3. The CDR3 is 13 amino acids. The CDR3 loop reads CASSPDRGTEAFF. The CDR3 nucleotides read TGTGCCAGCAGCCCCGACAGGGGCACTGAAGCTTTCTTT. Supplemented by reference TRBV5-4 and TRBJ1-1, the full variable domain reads ETGVTQSPTHLIKTRGQQVTLRCSSQSGHNTVSWYQQALGQGPQFIFQYYREEENGRGNFPPRFSGLQFPNYSSELNVNALELDDSALYLCASSPDRGTEAFFGQGTRLTVV.

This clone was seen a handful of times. The CDR3 nucleotides are TGTGCCAGCCAGCAGACAGAAACCTACGAGCAGTACTTC. Residues: CASQQTETYEQYF. The chain links TRBV6-1 to TRBJ2-7; D possibly corresponds to TRBD1 (5 bases). The CDR3 is 13 residues long. V was shortened by 8 bases and J by 2 bases, with 13 bases between the two germline ends. In germline, CDR1 is MNHNS, CDR2 SASEGT.

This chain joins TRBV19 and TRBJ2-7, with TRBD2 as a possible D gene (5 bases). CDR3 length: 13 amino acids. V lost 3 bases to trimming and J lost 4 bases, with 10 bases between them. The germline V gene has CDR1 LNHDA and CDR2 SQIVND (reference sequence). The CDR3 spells CASSIQGSYEQYF. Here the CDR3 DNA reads TGTGCCAGTAGTATCCAAGGGAGTTACGAGCAGTACTTC.